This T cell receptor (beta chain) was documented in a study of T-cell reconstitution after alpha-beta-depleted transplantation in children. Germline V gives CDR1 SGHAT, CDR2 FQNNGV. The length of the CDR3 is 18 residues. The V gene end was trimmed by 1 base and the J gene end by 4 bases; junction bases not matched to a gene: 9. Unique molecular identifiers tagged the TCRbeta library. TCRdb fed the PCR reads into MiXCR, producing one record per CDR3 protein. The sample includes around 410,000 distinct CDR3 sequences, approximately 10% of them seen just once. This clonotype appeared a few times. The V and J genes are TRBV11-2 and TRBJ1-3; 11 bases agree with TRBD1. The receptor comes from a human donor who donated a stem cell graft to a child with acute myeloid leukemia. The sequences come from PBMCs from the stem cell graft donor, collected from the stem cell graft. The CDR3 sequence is CASSLVGQGAAGGNTIYF. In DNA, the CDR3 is TGTGCCAGCAGCTTAGTCGGACAGGGGGCTGCAGGCGGAAACACCATATATTTT.